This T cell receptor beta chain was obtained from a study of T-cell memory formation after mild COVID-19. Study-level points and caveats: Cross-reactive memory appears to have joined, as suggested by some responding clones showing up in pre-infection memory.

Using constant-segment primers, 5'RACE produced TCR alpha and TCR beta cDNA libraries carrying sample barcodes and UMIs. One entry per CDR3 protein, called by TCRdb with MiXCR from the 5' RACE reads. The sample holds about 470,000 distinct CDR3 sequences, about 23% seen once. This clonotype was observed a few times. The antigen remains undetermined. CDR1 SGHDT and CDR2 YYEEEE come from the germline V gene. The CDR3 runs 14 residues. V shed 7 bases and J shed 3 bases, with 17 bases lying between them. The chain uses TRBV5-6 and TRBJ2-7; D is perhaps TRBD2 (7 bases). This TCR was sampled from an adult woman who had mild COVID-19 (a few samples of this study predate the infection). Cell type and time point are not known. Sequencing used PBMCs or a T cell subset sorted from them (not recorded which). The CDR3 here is CASARGGGHYEQYF. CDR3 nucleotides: TGTGCCAGCGCCCGGGGAGGGGGGCACTACGAGCAGTACTTC.